These 15 T cell receptor beta chains originate from one sample sequenced in a study of CD8+ T cells in alopecia areata. cDNA serving as the sequencing template came from extracted, reverse transcribed RNA. TCRdb keeps only in-frame clones here, not all; method: immunoSEQ multiplex PCR. Of over 90,000 clones listed, roughly 50% were seen once; the top ten hold about 9%. The sequencing sample was made of CD4+ T cells sorted from blood. The receptor source for this set is a human donor in good health.

This clone is a singleton in its sample. This sample also contains other DNA sequences that code for the same CDR3. This sequence joins TRBV29-1 and TRBJ1-1, with a weak D call TRBD1 (5 bases). CDR3 size: 13 residues. Germline V gene data show CDR1 as SQVTM and CDR2 as ANQGSEA. Deletions cut 4 bases from V and 0 bases from J, with 9 bases between. This CDR3 reads CSVAGLLNTEAFF. CDR3 nucleotide sequence: TGCAGCGTTGCGGGACTTTTGAACACTGAAGCTTTCTTT.

V usage is TRBV29-1 and J usage is TRBJ1-2, with TRBD1 matching 8 bases. Germline CDR1 is SQVTM and CDR2 is ANQGSEA. The trim removed 4 bases at V and 8 bases at J, leaving 9 bases unmatched. The CDR3 is 13 residues long. DNA of the CDR3: TGCAGCGTTGGGACAGGGATGTCGTACGGCTACACCTTC. It encodes CSVGTGMSYGYTF.

The chain is built from TRBV29-1 and TRBJ1-1, with a weak D call TRBD1 (5 bases). Germline V gene data show CDR1 as SQVTM and CDR2 as ANQGSEA. V was cut by 7 bases and J by 6 bases, with 18 bases left in between. This CDR3 region has 13 residues. For the CDR3, the DNA is TGCAGCGCTAAGACGGGGGACTACTCTGAAGCTTTCTTT. Amino acid sequence: CSAKTGDYSEAFF.

The chain carries TRBV29-1 and TRBJ2-7, with D tentatively TRBD1 (6 bases). The length of the CDR3 is 15 residues. Trimming stripped 0 bases from V and 3 bases from J, with 15 bases between. Germline V gene lookup returns CDR1 SQVTM and CDR2 ANQGSEA. CDR3 region: CSVEDRTEGLYEQYF. DNA for the CDR3: TGCAGCGTTGAAGACCGGACAGAAGGCCTCTACGAGCAGTACTTC.

The chain is built from TRBV6-5 and TRBJ2-5; tentatively, D is TRBD1 (7 bases). The CDR3 runs 13 residues. Trimming cost V 6 bases and J 3 bases, with 11 bases left between them. CDR1 MNHEY and CDR2 SVGAGI come from the germline V gene. The chain's CDR3 is CASSPGGKETQYF. For the CDR3, the DNA is TGTGCCAGCAGCCCAGGGGGGAAAGAGACCCAGTACTTC.

In nucleotides, the CDR3 is TGCGCCAGCAGCCAAAAAATGGACAGAGAACCCTACGAGCAGTACTTC. This gives the protein CASSQKMDREPYEQYF. The genes are TRBV4-1 and TRBJ2-7, with D possibly being TRBD1 (6 bases). CDR1 is MGHRA, CDR2 YSYEKL, per germline. CDR3 length: 16 amino acids. V was clipped by 2 bases and J by 2 bases, with 16 bases between them.

The chain couples TRBV5-1 to TRBJ2-1; no definite D call. The length of the CDR3 is 11 residues. The germline V gene has CDR1 SGHRS and CDR2 YFSETQ. Trimming took 0 bases from V and 10 from J, leaving 5 bases between them. CDR3 bases: TGCGCCAGCAGCTTGGGAATGGAGCAGTTCTTC. As protein: CASSLGMEQFF.

The J gene is TRBJ2-7, the V gene TRBV27, with 9 bases that match TRBD1. From germline, CDR1 is MNHEY and CDR2 SMNVEV (reference sequence). This CDR3 has 15 residues. The trim removed 4 bases at V and 7 bases at J, leaving 11 bases unmatched. This CDR3 is CASSSSTGGKWEQYF. CDR3 sequence (DNA): TGTGCCAGCAGTTCCTCGACAGGGGGGAAGTGGGAGCAGTACTTC.

This clone was observed a handful of times. The chain links TRBV29-1 to TRBJ2-1; no reliable D call. The CDR3 runs to 13 residues. Germline V gives CDR1 SQVTM, CDR2 ANQGSEA. V dropped 1 base and J dropped 7 bases, with 11 bases sitting between them. CDR3 nucleotide sequence: TGCAGCGTTGAAGCGTACTATACTAATGAGCAGTTCTTC. Protein product: CSVEAYYTNEQFF.

Note on this clone: At the DNA level, this CDR3 is encoded by other sequences in the same sample as well. This chain joins TRBV30 and TRBJ2-4; D remains ambiguous. Germline lookup yields CDR1 GTSNPN and CDR2 SVGIG (reference sequence). CDR3 length: 13 residues. Trimming removed 2 bases from V and 0 bases from J, with 5 bases in between. CDR3 nucleotides: TGTGCCTGGAGTCGGCTAGCCAAAAACATTCAGTACTTC. Protein sequence: CAWSRLAKNIQYF.

This rearrangement joins TRBV2 to TRBJ1-5; D possibly corresponds to TRBD1 (6 bases). This CDR3 is built from 15 residues. Germline V gives CDR1 SNHLY, CDR2 FYNNEI. V was clipped by 7 bases and J by 5 bases, with 18 bases between them. CDR3 nucleotide sequence: TGTGCCAGCAACGTCAGGGGAAACAGGGATCAGCCCCAGCATTTT. The encoded protein is CASNVRGNRDQPQHF. The variable domain in full, with the rest retrieved from reference TRBV2 and TRBJ1-5, is EPEVTQTPSHQVTQMGQEVILRCVPISNHLYFYWYRQILGQKVEFLVSFYNNEISEKSEIFDDQFSVERPDGSNFTLKIRSTKLEDSAMYFCASNVRGNRDQPQHFGDGTRLSIL.

This chain links TRBV12-5 with TRBJ1-5, with 8 bases lining up with TRBD1. V dropped 1 base and J dropped 4; count of bases not matched to a gene: 6. The CDR3 sequence is 16 residues long. CDR1 is LGHNT, CDR2 FRNRAP, per germline. CDR3 nucleotide sequence: TGTGCTAGTGGTTTGGACCCCGGGACAGGTAATCAGCCCCAGCATTTT. Its protein product is CASGLDPGTGNQPQHF.

This clone was counted between two and nine times. J is TRBJ2-1 and V is TRBV10-2; TRBD2 aligns across 13 bases. CDR1 WSHSY and CDR2 SAAADI come from the germline V gene. With V trimmed by 2 bases and J by 7 bases, 14 bases remained unmatched. There are 19 residues in the CDR3. The DNA for the CDR3 is TGCGCCAGCAGTGAGACAGGGACTAGCGGGACCCCATGGAGGAATGAGCAGTTCTTC. The encoded protein is CASSETGTSGTPWRNEQFF.

In DNA, the CDR3 is TGCAGAGTGCCTACGAGACAGGGTAGCATTCAGTACTTC. Translated: CRVPTRQGSIQYF. This chain connects TRBV29-1 to TRBJ2-4; the match to TRBD1 covers 7 bases. The CDR3 length is 13 residues. The germline V gene has CDR1 SQVTM and CDR2 ANQGSEA.

This chain joins TRBV6-5 and TRBJ1-2; D possibly corresponds to TRBD1 (6 bases). Trimming left V 6 bases short and J 5 bases short, with 13 bases between. Germline V gene lookup returns CDR1 MNHEY and CDR2 SVGAGI. The CDR3 loop spans 13 amino acids. The CDR3 DNA sequence: TGTGCCAGCAGCTTCAGGGGCCCATATGGCTACACCTTC. It is translated as CASSFRGPYGYTF.